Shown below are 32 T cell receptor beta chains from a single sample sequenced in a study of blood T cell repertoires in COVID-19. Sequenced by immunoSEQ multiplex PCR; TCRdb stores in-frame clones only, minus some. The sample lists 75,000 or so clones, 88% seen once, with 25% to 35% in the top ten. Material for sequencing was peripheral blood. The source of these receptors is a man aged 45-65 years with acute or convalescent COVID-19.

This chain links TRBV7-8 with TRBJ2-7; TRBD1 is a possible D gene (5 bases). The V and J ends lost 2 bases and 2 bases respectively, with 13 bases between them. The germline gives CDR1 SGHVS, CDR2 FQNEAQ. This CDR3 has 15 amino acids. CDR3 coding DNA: TGTGCCAGCAGCTTACACGGGCAGGGAACCTACGAGCAGTACTTC. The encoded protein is CASSLHGQGTYEQYF. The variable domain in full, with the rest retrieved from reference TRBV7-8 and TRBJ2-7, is GAGVSQSPRYKVAKRGQDVALRCDPISGHVSLFWYQQALGQGPEFLTYFQNEAQLDKSGLPSDRFFAERPEGSVSTLKIQRTQQEDSAVYLCASSLHGQGTYEQYFGPGTRLTVT.

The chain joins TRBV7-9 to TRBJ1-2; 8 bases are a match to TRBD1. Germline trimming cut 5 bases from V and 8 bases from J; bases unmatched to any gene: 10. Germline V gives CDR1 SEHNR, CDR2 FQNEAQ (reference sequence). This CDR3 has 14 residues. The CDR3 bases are TGTGCCAGCAGCGCAATCAGGGGGCCTGGCGGCTACACCTTC. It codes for CASSAIRGPGGYTF.

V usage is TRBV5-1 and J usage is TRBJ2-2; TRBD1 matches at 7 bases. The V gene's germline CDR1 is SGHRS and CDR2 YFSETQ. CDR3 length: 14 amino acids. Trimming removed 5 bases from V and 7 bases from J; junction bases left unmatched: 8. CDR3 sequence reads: CASRTGTEFGELFF. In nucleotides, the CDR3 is TGCGCCAGCAGAACCGGGACAGAATTCGGGGAGCTGTTTTTT.

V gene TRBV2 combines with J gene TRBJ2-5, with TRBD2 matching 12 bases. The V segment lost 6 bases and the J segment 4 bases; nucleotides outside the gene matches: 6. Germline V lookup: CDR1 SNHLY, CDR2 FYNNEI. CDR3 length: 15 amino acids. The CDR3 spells CASRQLAGGGETQYF. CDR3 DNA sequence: TGTGCCAGCAGGCAACTAGCGGGGGGTGGAGAGACCCAGTACTTC.

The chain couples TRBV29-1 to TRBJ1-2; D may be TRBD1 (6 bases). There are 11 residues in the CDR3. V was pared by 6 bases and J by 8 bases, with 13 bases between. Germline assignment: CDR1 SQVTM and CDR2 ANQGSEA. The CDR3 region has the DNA TGCAGCGTGGGACAAGGGGTCGGCTACACCTTC. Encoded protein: CSVGQGVGYTF.

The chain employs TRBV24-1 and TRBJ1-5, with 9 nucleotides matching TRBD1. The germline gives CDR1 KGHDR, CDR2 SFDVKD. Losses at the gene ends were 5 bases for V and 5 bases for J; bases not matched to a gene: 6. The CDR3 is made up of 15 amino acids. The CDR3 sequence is CATSGPGTGHQPQHF. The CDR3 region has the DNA TGTGCCACCAGTGGTCCCGGGACAGGGCATCAGCCCCAGCATTTT.

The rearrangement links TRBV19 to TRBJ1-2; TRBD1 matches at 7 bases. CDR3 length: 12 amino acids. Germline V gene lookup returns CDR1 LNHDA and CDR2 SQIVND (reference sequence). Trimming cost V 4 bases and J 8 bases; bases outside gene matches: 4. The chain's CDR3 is CASSKTGYGYTF. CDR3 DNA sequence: TGTGCCAGTAGTAAGACAGGGTACGGCTACACCTTC.

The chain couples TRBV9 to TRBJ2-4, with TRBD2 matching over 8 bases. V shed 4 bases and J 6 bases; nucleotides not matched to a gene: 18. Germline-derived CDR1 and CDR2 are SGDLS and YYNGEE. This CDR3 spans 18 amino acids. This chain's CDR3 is CASSRNDPVAGGGNIQYF. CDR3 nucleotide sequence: TGTGCCAGCAGCCGTAATGACCCTGTGGCGGGGGGCGGAAACATTCAGTACTTC.

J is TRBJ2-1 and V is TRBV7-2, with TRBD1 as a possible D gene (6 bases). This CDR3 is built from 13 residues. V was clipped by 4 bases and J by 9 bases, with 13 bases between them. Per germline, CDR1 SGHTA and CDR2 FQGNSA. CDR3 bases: TGTGCCAGCAGCTCGACAGGTATCGGTGAGCAGTTCTTC. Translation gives CASSSTGIGEQFF.

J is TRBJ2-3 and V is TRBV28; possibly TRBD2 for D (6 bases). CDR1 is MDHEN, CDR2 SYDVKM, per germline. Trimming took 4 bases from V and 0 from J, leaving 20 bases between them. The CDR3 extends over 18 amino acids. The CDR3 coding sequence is TGTGCCAGCAGTTCCCCCGGAGCGGGTCAGACTAGCACAGATACGCAGTATTTT. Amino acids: CASSSPGAGQTSTDTQYF.

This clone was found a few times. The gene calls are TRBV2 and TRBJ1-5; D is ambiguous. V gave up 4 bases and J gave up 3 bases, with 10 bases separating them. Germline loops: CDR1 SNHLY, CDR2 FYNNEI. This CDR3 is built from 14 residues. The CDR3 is CASSVSQSNQPQHF. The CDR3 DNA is TGTGCCAGCAGTGTCTCGCAGTCCAATCAGCCCCAGCATTTT.

CDR3 in amino acids: CASSLTGLGSYEQYF. The DNA of the CDR3 is TGTGCCAGCAGTTTGACAGGGTTAGGTTCCTACGAGCAGTACTTC. The chain couples TRBV28 to TRBJ2-7; 7 nucleotides agree with TRBD1. CDR3 length: 15 amino acids. With V trimmed by 3 bases and J by 1 base, 6 bases remained unmatched. Germline V gives CDR1 MDHEN, CDR2 SYDVKM.

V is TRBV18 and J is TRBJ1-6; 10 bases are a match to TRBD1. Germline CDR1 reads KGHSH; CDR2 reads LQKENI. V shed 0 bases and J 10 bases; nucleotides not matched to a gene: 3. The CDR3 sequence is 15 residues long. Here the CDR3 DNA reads TGTGCCAGCTCACCACCGGGACAGGGGCAATCACCCCTCCACTTT. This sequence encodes CASSPPGQGQSPLHF. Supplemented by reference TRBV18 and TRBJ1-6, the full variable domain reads NAGVMQNPRHLVRRRGQEARLRCSPMKGHSHVYWYRQLPEEGLKFMVYLQKENIIDESGMPKERFSAEFPKEGPSILRIQQVVRGDSAAYFCASSPPGQGQSPLHFGNGTRLTVT.

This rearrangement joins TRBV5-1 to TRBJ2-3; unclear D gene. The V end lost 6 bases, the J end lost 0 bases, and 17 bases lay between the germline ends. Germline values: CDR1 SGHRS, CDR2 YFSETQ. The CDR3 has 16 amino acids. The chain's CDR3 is CASKELGGASTDTQYF. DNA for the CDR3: TGCGCCAGCAAGGAACTCGGTGGAGCTAGCACAGATACGCAGTATTTT.

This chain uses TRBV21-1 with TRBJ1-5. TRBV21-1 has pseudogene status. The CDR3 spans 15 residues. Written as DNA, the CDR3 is TGTGCCAGCAGCAATAAAGGCGGGGGATGTCAGCCCCAGCATTTT. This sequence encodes CASSNKGGGCQPQHF.

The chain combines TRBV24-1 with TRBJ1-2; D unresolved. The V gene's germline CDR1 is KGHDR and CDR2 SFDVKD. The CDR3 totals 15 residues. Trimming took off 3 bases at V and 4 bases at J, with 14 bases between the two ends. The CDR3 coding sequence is TGTGCCACCAGTGATCCCCGGAGGCTTGGCTATGGCTACACCTTC. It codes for CATSDPRRLGYGYTF.

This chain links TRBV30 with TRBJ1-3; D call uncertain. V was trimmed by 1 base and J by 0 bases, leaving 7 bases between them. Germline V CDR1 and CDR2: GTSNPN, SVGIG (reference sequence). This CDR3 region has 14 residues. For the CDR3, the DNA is TGTGCCTGGAGTGAGACAAGCTCTGGAAACACCATATATTTT. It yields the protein CAWSETSSGNTIYF.

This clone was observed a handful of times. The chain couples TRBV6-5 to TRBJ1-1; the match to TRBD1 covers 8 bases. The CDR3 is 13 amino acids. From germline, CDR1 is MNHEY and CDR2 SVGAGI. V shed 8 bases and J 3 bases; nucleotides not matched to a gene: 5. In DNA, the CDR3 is TGTGCCAGCCAACCGGGACAGGACACTGAAGCTTTCTTT. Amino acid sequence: CASQPGQDTEAFF.

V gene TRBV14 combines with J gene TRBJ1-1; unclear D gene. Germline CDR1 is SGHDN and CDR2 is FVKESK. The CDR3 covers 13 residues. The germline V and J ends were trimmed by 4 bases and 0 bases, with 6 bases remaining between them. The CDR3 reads CASSPRLNTEAFF. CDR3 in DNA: TGTGCCAGCAGCCCACGGTTGAACACTGAAGCTTTCTTT.

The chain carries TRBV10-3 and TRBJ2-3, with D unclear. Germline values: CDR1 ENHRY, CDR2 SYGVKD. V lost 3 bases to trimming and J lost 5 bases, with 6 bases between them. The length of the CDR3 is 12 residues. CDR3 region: CAISDVVDTQYF. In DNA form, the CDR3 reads TGTGCCATCAGTGATGTAGTAGATACGCAGTATTTT.

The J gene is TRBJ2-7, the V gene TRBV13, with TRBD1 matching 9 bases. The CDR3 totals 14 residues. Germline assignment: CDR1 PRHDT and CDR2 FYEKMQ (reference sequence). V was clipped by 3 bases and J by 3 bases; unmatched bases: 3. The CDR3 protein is CASSLGQGYYEQYF. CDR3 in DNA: TGTGCCAGCAGCTTGGGACAGGGATACTACGAGCAGTACTTC.

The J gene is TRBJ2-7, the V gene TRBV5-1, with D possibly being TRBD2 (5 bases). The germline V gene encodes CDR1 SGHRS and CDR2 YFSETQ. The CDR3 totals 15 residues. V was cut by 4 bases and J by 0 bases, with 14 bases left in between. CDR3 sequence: CASSGRREHSYEQYF. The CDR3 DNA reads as TGCGCCAGCAGCGGCCGAAGGGAGCACTCCTACGAGCAGTACTTC.

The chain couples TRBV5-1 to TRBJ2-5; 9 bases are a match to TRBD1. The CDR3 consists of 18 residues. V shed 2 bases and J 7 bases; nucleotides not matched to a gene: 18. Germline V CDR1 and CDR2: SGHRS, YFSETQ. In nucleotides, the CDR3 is TGCGCCAGCAGCTTAGAACCGGGACAGGGCTTGCGAGGAGGGACCCAGTACTTC. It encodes CASSLEPGQGLRGGTQYF.

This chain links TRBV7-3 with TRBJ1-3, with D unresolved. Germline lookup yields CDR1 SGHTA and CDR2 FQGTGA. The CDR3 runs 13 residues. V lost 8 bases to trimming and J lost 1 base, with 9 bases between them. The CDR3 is CASSPESGNTIYF. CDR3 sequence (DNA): TGTGCCAGCTCTCCGGAGTCTGGAAACACCATATATTTT.

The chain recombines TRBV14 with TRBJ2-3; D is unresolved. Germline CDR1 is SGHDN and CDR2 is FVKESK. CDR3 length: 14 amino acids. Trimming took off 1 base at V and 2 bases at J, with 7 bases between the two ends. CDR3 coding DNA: TGTGCCAGCAGCCAAGGTTTGGCCACAGATACGCAGTATTTT. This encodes CASSQGLATDTQYF.

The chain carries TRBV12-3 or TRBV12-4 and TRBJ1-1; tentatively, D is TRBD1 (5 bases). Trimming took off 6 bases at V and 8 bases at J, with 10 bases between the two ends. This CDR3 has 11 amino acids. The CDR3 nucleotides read TGTGCCAGCAGCTTGGGGCTGGAAGCTTTCTTT. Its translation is CASSLGLEAFF.

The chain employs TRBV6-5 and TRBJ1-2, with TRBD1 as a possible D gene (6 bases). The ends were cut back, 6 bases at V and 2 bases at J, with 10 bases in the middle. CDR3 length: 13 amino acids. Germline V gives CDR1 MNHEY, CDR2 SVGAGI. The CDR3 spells CASRDSTNYGYTF. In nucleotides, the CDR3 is TGTGCCAGCAGGGACAGTACCAACTATGGCTACACCTTC.

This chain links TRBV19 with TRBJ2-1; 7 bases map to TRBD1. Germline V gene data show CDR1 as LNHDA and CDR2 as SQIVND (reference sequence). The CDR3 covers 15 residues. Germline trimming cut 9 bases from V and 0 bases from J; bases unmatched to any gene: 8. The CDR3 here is CASKGQAPSYNEQFF. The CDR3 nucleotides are TGTGCCAGCAAAGGACAGGCCCCCTCCTACAATGAGCAGTTCTTC.

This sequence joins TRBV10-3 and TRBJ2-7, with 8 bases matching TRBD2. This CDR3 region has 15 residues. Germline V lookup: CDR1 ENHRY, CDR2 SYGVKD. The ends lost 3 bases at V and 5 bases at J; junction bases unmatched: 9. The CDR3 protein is CAISDRLAGGHEQYF. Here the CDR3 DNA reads TGTGCCATCAGTGATCGACTCGCGGGGGGCCACGAGCAGTACTTC.

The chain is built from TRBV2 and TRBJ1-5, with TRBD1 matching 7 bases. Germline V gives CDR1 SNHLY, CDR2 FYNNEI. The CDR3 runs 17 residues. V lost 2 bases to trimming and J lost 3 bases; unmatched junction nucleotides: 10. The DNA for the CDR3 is TGTGCCAGCAGTGAATCCTTCGGGACAGCGATCAATCAGCCCCAGCATTTT. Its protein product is CASSESFGTAINQPQHF. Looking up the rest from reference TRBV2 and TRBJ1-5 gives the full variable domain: EPEVTQTPSHQVTQMGQEVILRCVPISNHLYFYWYRQILGQKVEFLVSFYNNEISEKSEIFDDQFSVERPDGSNFTLKIRSTKLEDSAMYFCASSESFGTAINQPQHFGDGTRLSIL.

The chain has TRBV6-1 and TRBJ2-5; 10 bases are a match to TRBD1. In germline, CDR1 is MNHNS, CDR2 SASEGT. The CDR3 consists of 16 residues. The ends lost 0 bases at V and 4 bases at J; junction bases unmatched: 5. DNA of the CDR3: TGTGCCAGCAGTGAAGCCCCCGGGACAGGGGCAGAGACCCAGTACTTC. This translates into CASSEAPGTGAETQYF.

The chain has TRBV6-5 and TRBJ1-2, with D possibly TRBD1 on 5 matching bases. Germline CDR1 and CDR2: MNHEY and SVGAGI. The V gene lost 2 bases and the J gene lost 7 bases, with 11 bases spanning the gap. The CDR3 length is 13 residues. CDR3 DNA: TGTGCCAGCAGTTACAAACCCCAGGGTGGCTACACCTTC. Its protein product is CASSYKPQGGYTF.